These 28 T cell receptor beta chains came from one sample sequenced in a study of cytomegalovirus exposure and HLA in healthy donors. 13 Jbeta primers and 60 Vbeta primers were used for the PCR. Produced via immunoSEQ multiplex PCR; TCRdb's table is partial and in-frame only. This sample carries about 200,000 clones, around 80% of them seen once, and the ten largest clones take approximately 2%. Material: PBMCs. These receptor sequences come from a man aged 25-40 years in good health and CMV-seronegative.

This clone was observed a few times. J is TRBJ2-7 and V is TRBV5-1; 8 positions agree with TRBD1. This CDR3 spans 14 amino acids. The ends lost 6 bases at V and 1 base at J; junction bases unmatched: 6. Germline values: CDR1 SGHRS, CDR2 YFSETQ. The CDR3: CASTQGAKSYEQYF. The CDR3 bases are TGCGCCAGCACGCAGGGGGCGAAATCCTACGAGCAGTACTTC.

In this sample, this clone turned up once. This rearrangement joins TRBV27 to TRBJ2-3; 16 bases are a match to TRBD2. The length of the CDR3 is 18 residues. Germline lookup yields CDR1 MNHEY and CDR2 SMNVEV (reference sequence). V lost 4 bases, J lost 5 bases, and 9 bases stayed unmatched. The CDR3 region has the DNA TGTGCCAGCAGTTCCGGGACTAGCGGGGGGGGCTGGGGAGATACGCAGTATTTT. Translating gives CASSSGTSGGGWGDTQYF.

The chain has TRBV18 and TRBJ1-1; D is unresolved. The CDR3 contains 14 residues. The V gene lost 6 bases and the J gene lost 7 bases, with 18 bases spanning the gap. The germline V gene encodes CDR1 KGHSH and CDR2 LQKENI. As DNA, the CDR3 is TGTGCCAGCTCTCTGCGCCTCGGGGAGATTGAAGCTTTCTTT. It translates to CASSLRLGEIEAFF.

In its sample, this clone was seen once. The genes are TRBV2 and TRBJ2-2, with 9 nucleotides matching TRBD2. The V gene end was trimmed by 7 bases and the J gene end by 4 bases; junction bases not matched to a gene: 7. The V gene's germline CDR1 is SNHLY and CDR2 FYNNEI. The CDR3 loop spans 15 amino acids. CDR3 sequence: CASKDSGRGTGELFF. The CDR3 DNA reads as TGTGCCAGCAAGGATAGCGGGAGAGGCACCGGGGAGCTGTTTTTT.

V is TRBV27 and J is TRBJ2-7; 11 bases align to TRBD2. Germline CDR1 MNHEY, CDR2 SMNVEV (reference sequence). Trimming at V came to 5 bases and at J to 2 bases, leaving 2 bases not matched to a gene. The CDR3 has 14 residues. The CDR3 DNA reads TGTGCCAGCAGTACTAGCGGGAGCGCCTACGAGCAGTACTTC. Its protein product is CASSTSGSAYEQYF.

V and J are TRBV6-1 and TRBJ1-1; possible D gene TRBD1, 5 bases. Deletions cut 6 bases from V and 1 base from J, with 12 bases between. Per germline, CDR1 MNHNS and CDR2 SASEGT. CDR3 size: 14 residues. This CDR3 reads CASRLDRKNTEAFF. The CDR3 DNA follows: TGTGCCAGCAGACTCGACAGAAAGAACACTGAAGCTTTCTTT.

V is TRBV7-3 and J is TRBJ2-2; 7 bases are shared with TRBD2. The V gene end was trimmed by 4 bases and the J gene end by 4 bases; junction bases not matched to a gene: 9. The length of the CDR3 is 16 residues. Germline CDR1 and CDR2: SGHTA and FQGTGA. In DNA, the CDR3 is TGTGCCAGCAGCTCGACCCTGCTAGCGGTCACCGGGGAGCTGTTTTTT. This codes for CASSSTLLAVTGELFF.

The chain carries TRBV7-9 and TRBJ2-7, with D possibly matching TRBD2 (5 bases). V was pared by 1 base and J by 6 bases, with 13 bases between. Germline V lookup: CDR1 SEHNR, CDR2 FQNEAQ (reference sequence). The CDR3 totals 14 residues. For the CDR3, the DNA is TGTGCCAGCAGCTTAGAGGGTCGGGGTTCCGAGCAGTACTTC. Its translation is CASSLEGRGSEQYF.

This clone was observed a single time. The rearrangement uses TRBV27 and TRBJ2-7; the match to TRBD2 covers 11 bases. The CDR3 consists of 15 residues. Trimming took 5 bases from V and 7 from J; bases not matched to a gene: 10. Germline V lookup: CDR1 MNHEY, CDR2 SMNVEV (reference sequence). The CDR3 DNA is TGTGCCAGCAGTATGGGGACTAGCGGCACCAGGGAGCAGTACTTC. Its protein product is CASSMGTSGTREQYF.

This chain uses TRBV11-2 with TRBJ2-5; 10 bases map to TRBD1. CDR1 and CDR2 (germline): SGHAT, FQNNGV. Losses at the gene ends were 3 bases for V and 3 bases for J; bases not matched to a gene: 4. This CDR3 is built from 15 residues. CDR3: CASSLADRGEETQYF. The CDR3 DNA reads as TGTGCCAGCAGCTTGGCGGACAGGGGGGAAGAGACCCAGTACTTC. Supplemented by reference TRBV11-2 and TRBJ2-5, the full variable domain reads EAGVAQSPRYKIIEKRQSVAFWCNPISGHATLYWYQQILGQGPKLLIQFQNNGVVDDSQLPKDRFSAERLKGVDSTLKIQPAKLEDSAVYLCASSLADRGEETQYFGPGTRLLVL.

The table lists this clone with a count of one. The chain carries TRBV5-1 and TRBJ2-7, with 7 bases that match TRBD1. V shed 1 base, J shed 6 bases, and the junction held 7 bases outside the gene matches. CDR1 is SGHRS and CDR2 is YFSETQ in the germline V gene. The CDR3 totals 14 residues. The CDR3 loop reads CASSLKTGSLEQYF. In DNA, the CDR3 is TGCGCCAGCAGCTTGAAGACAGGGTCCCTCGAGCAGTACTTC.

The rearrangement joins TRBV5-6 to TRBJ2-1, with 14 bases fitting TRBD2. Germline CDR1 SGHDT, CDR2 YYEEEE. The CDR3 is 17 residues long. The V and J ends lost 5 bases and 8 bases, in that order; junction bases with no gene match: 12. In DNA, the CDR3 is TGTGCCAGCAGGGGACTAGCGGGAGAGGCGATTCAGTATGAGCAGTTCTTC. It encodes CASRGLAGEAIQYEQFF.

There are a few counts of this clone. The chain uses TRBV15 and TRBJ2-5; the match to TRBD1 covers 10 bases. Looked up from germline, CDR1 is LNHNV and CDR2 is YYDKDF (reference sequence). The trim removed 4 bases at V and 4 bases at J, leaving 9 bases unmatched. The CDR3 covers 16 residues. Here the CDR3 DNA reads TGTGCCACCAGCAATCCCGGGACAGGGGTTGGAGAGACCCAGTACTTC. Translating it yields CATSNPGTGVGETQYF.

The chain joins TRBV28 to TRBJ1-1; no clear D. Per the germline V gene, CDR1 is MDHEN and CDR2 is SYDVKM. Trimming removed 2 bases at V and 5 bases at J, with 15 bases between. The CDR3 sequence is 15 residues long. CDR3 sequence (DNA): TGTGCCAGCAGTTTAAGGATAGGTGGGAGAACTGAAGCTTTCTTT. This translates into CASSLRIGGRTEAFF.

CDR3 loop: CASSQDFESGTGGYEQYF. The CDR3 DNA is TGTGCCAGCAGCCAAGATTTTGAATCGGGGACAGGGGGCTACGAGCAGTACTTC. The chain combines TRBV4-2 with TRBJ2-7; 11 bases match TRBD1. Germline-derived CDR1 and CDR2 are LGHNA and YNFKEQ. This CDR3 has 18 amino acids. V lost 0 bases, J lost 3 bases, and 10 bases stayed unmatched.

This clone was observed once. The chain recombines TRBV2 with TRBJ1-5; D gene unclear. CDR1 SNHLY and CDR2 FYNNEI come from the germline V gene. Trimming left V 0 bases short and J 5 bases short, with 8 bases between. CDR3 length: 14 residues. The DNA for the CDR3 is TGTGCCAGCAGTGAAGCGCGGAACCATCAGCCCCAGCATTTT. The encoded protein is CASSEARNHQPQHF.

This chain uses TRBV9 with TRBJ1-2; no firm D call. Trimming took 0 bases from V and 6 from J, leaving 9 bases between them. Germline V CDR1 and CDR2: SGDLS, YYNGEE. This CDR3 is built from 13 residues. CDR3 loop: CASSVGTVDGYTF. The CDR3 DNA reads as TGTGCCAGCAGCGTAGGCACAGTGGATGGCTACACCTTC.

V is TRBV5-1 and J is TRBJ1-1; the match to TRBD1 covers 7 bases. The J segment lost 8 bases and the V segment lost 4 bases, leaving 11 bases of the junction unmatched. CDR1 is SGHRS, CDR2 YFSETQ, per germline. This CDR3 has 14 residues. This chain's CDR3 is CASSRTGTEKEAFF. CDR3 bases: TGCGCCAGCAGCCGTACCGGGACAGAGAAAGAAGCTTTCTTT.

The genes are TRBV4-1 and TRBJ2-3, with a weak D call TRBD2 (6 bases). V lost 1 base, J lost 10 bases, and 18 bases lay in between. CDR3 length: 15 residues. The germline V gene has CDR1 MGHRA and CDR2 YSYEKL. CDR3 in DNA: TGCGCCAGCAGCCAAGGATGGACTAATAGTGTTCCGCAGTATTTT. Its protein is CASSQGWTNSVPQYF.

V and J are TRBV6-6 and TRBJ2-5, with TRBD2 as a possible D gene (6 bases). The J call is uncertain, as TRBJ2-7 better fits the DNA end. Germline V lookup: CDR1 MNHNY, CDR2 SVGAGI (reference sequence). The CDR3 is 16 amino acids. CDR3 sequence: CASRETPPGVSYEQYF. As DNA, the CDR3 is TGTGCCAGCAGGGAAACTCCTCCGGGGGTGAGCTACGAGCAGTACTTC.

V and J are TRBV5-1 and TRBJ2-2, with 9 bases that match TRBD2. With 0 bases clipped from V and 0 bases from J, the junction kept 6 bases outside the gene matches. Per the germline V gene, CDR1 is SGHRS and CDR2 is YFSETQ. There are 18 residues in the CDR3. The CDR3 coding sequence is TGCGCCAGCAGCTTGGAAGTCCCTAGCGGGGCGAACACCGGGGAGCTGTTTTTT. The encoded protein is CASSLEVPSGANTGELFF.

The genes are TRBV30 and TRBJ1-5; tentative D call: TRBD1 (5 bases). The CDR3 length is 14 residues. CDR1 is GTSNPN, CDR2 SVGIG, per germline (reference sequence). Trimming stripped 3 bases from V and 4 bases from J, with 13 bases between. This chain's CDR3 is CAWSPGGANQPQHF. As DNA, the CDR3 is TGTGCCTGGAGCCCGGGCGGGGCTAATCAGCCCCAGCATTTT.

CDR3 in DNA: TGTGCCAGCAGTGTTGGGGAGGTGGATACGCAGTATTTT. Translating it yields CASSVGEVDTQYF. The gene calls are TRBV28 and TRBJ2-3, with D possibly TRBD2 on 6 matching bases. The V end lost 5 bases, the J end lost 6 bases, and 12 bases lay between the germline ends. Germline V gene sequence: CDR1 MDHEN, CDR2 SYDVKM. CDR3 length: 13 amino acids. Full variable domain (missing parts from reference TRBV28 and TRBJ2-3): DVKVTQSSRYLVKRTGEKVFLECVQDMDHENMFWYRQDPGLGLRLIYFSYDVKMKEKGDIPEGYSVSREKKERFSLILESASTNQTSMYLCASSVGEVDTQYFGPGTRLTVL.

This chain uses TRBV6-1 with TRBJ1-2; the match to TRBD1 covers 7 bases. CDR3 length: 14 amino acids. The V segment lost 3 bases and the J segment 8 bases; nucleotides outside the gene matches: 9. From germline, CDR1 is MNHNS and CDR2 SASEGT. The CDR3 DNA follows: TGTGCCAGCAGTGAGGGAACAGGGGCGGTGGGCTACACCTTC. Translating gives CASSEGTGAVGYTF.

This chain connects TRBV27 to TRBJ1-2, with a possible D match to TRBD1 (5 bases). Germline assignment: CDR1 MNHEY and CDR2 SMNVEV (reference sequence). The ends were cut back, 5 bases at V and 4 bases at J, with 14 bases in the middle. This CDR3 has 14 amino acids. As DNA, the CDR3 is TGTGCCAGCAGTGAGGACAATTGGGGCTATGGCTACACCTTC. Translating gives CASSEDNWGYGYTF.

V usage is TRBV19 and J usage is TRBJ2-7; 10 bases fit TRBD1. The CDR3 has 14 amino acids. Germline V gene data show CDR1 as LNHDA and CDR2 as SQIVND (reference sequence). V trimming: 8 bases; J trimming: 5 bases; junction bases outside the gene matches: 9. CDR3 coding DNA: TGTGCCAGTGGTGCCGGGACAGGGGTCCACGAGCAGTACTTC. Amino acid sequence: CASGAGTGVHEQYF. Together with reference TRBV19 and TRBJ2-7, the CDR3 gives the full variable domain: DGGITQSPKYLFRKEGQNVTLSCEQNLNHDAMYWYRQDPGQGLRLIYYSQIVNDFQKGDIAEGYSVSREKKESFPLTVTSAQKNPTAFYLCASGAGTGVHEQYFGPGTRLTVT.

The genes are TRBV2 and TRBJ2-7; 8 bases are shared with TRBD1. The junction had 9 bases not matched to a gene; V was cut back by 6 bases and J by 8 bases. The CDR3 totals 13 residues. Germline loops: CDR1 SNHLY, CDR2 FYNNEI. This CDR3 is CASRGQVPVKQYF. DNA of the CDR3: TGTGCCAGCAGGGGACAGGTACCTGTGAAGCAGTACTTC.

The chain joins TRBV29-1 to TRBJ2-2; 8 nucleotides line up with TRBD1. CDR1 and CDR2 from the germline V gene are SQVTM and ANQGSEA. CDR3 size: 14 residues. V gave up 7 bases and J gave up 0 bases; unmatched junction bases: 4. The CDR3 region is CSALDRANTGELFF. CDR3 nucleotide sequence: TGCAGCGCTTTGGACAGGGCGAACACCGGGGAGCTGTTTTTT.